Listed below are T cell receptor beta chains from one sample, sequenced in a study of cytomegalovirus exposure and HLA in healthy donors. Here immunoSEQ multiplex PCR was the method, and the copy in TCRdb shows in-frame clones only, minus some. The sample consists of about 150,000 clones, 80% of them appearing once. The specimen sequenced was PBMCs. The receptors here all came from a young man in good health and CMV-seropositive. CDR3s include the opening cysteine and the closing phenylalanine or tryptophan. A D gene is named only where the DNA matches it firmly. Size is omitted from some rows. Given values are once, few, many or a class for expanded clones.

clone_size	j_call	v_call	d_call	cdr3_aa	cdr3_nt
NA	TRBJ2-2	TRBV10-3	TRBD1	CAISGQGLDTGELFF	TGTGCCATCAGCGGACAGGGTTTGGACACCGGGGAGCTGTTTTTT
NA	TRBJ1-2	TRBV27	TRBD1	CASSFTGVDGYTF	TGTGCCAGCAGTTTTACAGGGGTCGATGGCTACACCTTC
NA	TRBJ2-7	TRBV7-9	TRBD2	CASSAYGLAGVSDEQYF	TGTGCCAGCAGCGCCTACGGACTAGCGGGAGTATCCGACGAGCAGTACTTC
few	TRBJ2-3	TRBV10-3	TRBD2	CAIRTSGTDTQYF	TGTGCCATCAGGACTAGCGGCACAGATACGCAGTATTTT
NA	TRBJ1-3	TRBV6-6	NA	CASSYGRSGNTIYF	TGTGCCAGCAGTTACGGGCGCTCTGGAAACACCATATATTTT
few	TRBJ2-1	TRBV7-3	TRBD2	CASSLGGLAENEQFF	TGTGCCAGCAGCTTAGGGGGACTAGCGGAAAATGAGCAGTTCTTC
NA	TRBJ2-7	TRBV28	NA	CASSLNAVAYEQYF	TGTGCCAGCAGTTTAAATGCGGTCGCCTACGAGCAGTACTTC
NA	TRBJ1-2	TRBV4-2	TRBD1	CASSPTGNAGGYTF	TGTGCCAGCAGCCCGACAGGGAACGCGGGAGGCTACACCTTC
NA	TRBJ2-1	TRBV7-2	NA	CASSSLGSGNNEQFF	TGTGCCAGCAGCTCCCTCGGGTCGGGTAACAATGAGCAGTTCTTC
NA	TRBJ2-2	TRBV5-1	NA	CASSFGSGLAGELFF	TGCGCCAGCAGCTTTGGGTCAGGGCTCGCCGGGGAGCTGTTTTTT
NA	TRBJ2-1	TRBV30	NA	CAWTRPGGEQFF	TGTGCCTGGACCCGACCCGGGGGTGAGCAGTTCTTC
NA	TRBJ2-2	TRBV11-3	TRBD2	CASSLGLAGGLNTGELFF	TGTGCCAGCAGCTTGGGACTAGCGGGAGGACTGAACACCGGGGAGCTGTTTTTT
NA	TRBJ1-1	TRBV18	TRBD1	CASSPPEGADTEAFF	TGTGCCAGCTCACCACCGGAGGGGGCGGACACTGAAGCTTTCTTT
NA	TRBJ2-7	TRBV9	NA	CASSVDTSSPYEQYF	TGTGCCAGCAGCGTAGATACTAGCTCACCCTACGAGCAGTACTTC
NA	TRBJ2-3	TRBV9	TRBD2	CASSGSGSVTDTQYF	TGTGCCAGCAGCGGTAGCGGGAGCGTCACAGATACGCAGTATTTT
NA	TRBJ2-1	TRBV11-2	TRBD2	CASSSVLGLAGSEQFF	TGTGCCAGCAGCTCCGTGTTGGGACTAGCGGGAAGTGAGCAGTTCTTC
NA	TRBJ1-1	TRBV11-2	NA	CASSVQGYTEAFF	TGTGCCAGCAGCGTACAGGGTTACACTGAAGCTTTCTTT
NA	TRBJ2-2	TRBV7-9	TRBD2	CASSSGLAGNTGELFF	TGTGCCAGCAGCTCGGGACTAGCTGGTAACACCGGGGAGCTGTTTTTT
NA	TRBJ1-2	TRBV29-1	NA	CSIGPTGFYGYTF	TGCAGCATTGGCCCCACAGGGTTCTATGGCTACACCTTC
NA	TRBJ2-7	TRBV7-2	TRBD2	CASSPGGGNSYEQYF	TGTGCCAGCAGCCCGGGGGGGGGCAACTCCTACGAGCAGTACTTC
NA	TRBJ2-5	TRBV5-5	NA	CASSLGRGQETQYF	TGTGCCAGCAGCTTGGGCAGGGGCCAAGAGACCCAGTACTTC
NA	TRBJ2-5	TRBV11-2	NA	CASSWDYSGQETQYF	TGTGCCAGCAGCTGGGATTATAGCGGCCAAGAGACCCAGTACTTC
NA	TRBJ2-3	TRBV7-2	NA	CASSLALRGVGNF	TGTGCCAGCAGCTTAGCGCTTCGGGGAGTGGGGAATTTT
NA	TRBJ2-7	TRBV25-1	NA	CASSEYGTGAPYEQYF	TGTGCCAGCAGTGAATATGGGACGGGAGCTCCCTACGAGCAGTACTTC
NA	TRBJ2-7	TRBV10-3	TRBD1	CAISLTGTGISYEQYF	TGTGCCATCAGCCTTACCGGGACAGGGATCTCCTACGAGCAGTACTTC
NA	TRBJ2-7	TRBV5-5	NA	CASSLQGGTYEQYF	TGTGCCAGCAGCTTGCAAGGGGGTACCTACGAGCAGTACTTC
NA	TRBJ2-7	TRBV6-1	NA	CASRVGGEQYF	TGTGCCAGCAGAGTGGGCGGGGAGCAGTACTTC
NA	TRBJ2-2	TRBV2	NA	CASSESGSRTGELFF	TGTGCCAGCAGTGAAAGTGGGAGTAGGACCGGGGAGCTGTTTTTT
NA	TRBJ1-5	TRBV19	TRBD1	CASSGAGGHNQPQHF	TGTGCCAGTAGTGGGGCAGGGGGACACAATCAGCCCCAGCATTTT
NA	TRBJ2-7	TRBV5-1	TRBD2	CASSLFSGRSSYEQYF	TGCGCCAGCAGCTTGTTTTCCGGGAGGAGTTCCTACGAGCAGTACTTC